The entry below gives a single TCR beta chain sequence along with its context. This sample stems from a study of blood T cell repertoires in COVID-19. Germline V lookup: CDR1 SEHNR, CDR2 FQNEAQ (reference sequence). The CDR3 runs 14 residues. Trimming shortened V by 3 bases and J by 7 bases, and 13 bases separated the two germline ends. TCRdb keeps only in-frame clones here, not all; method: immunoSEQ multiplex PCR. The data contain some 300,000 clones, more than 75% of them singletons. Sequencing was carried out using PBMCs or T cells enriched from blood (not recorded which). The gene calls are TRBV7-9 and TRBJ2-4; possibly TRBD2 for D (5 bases). The origin of this receptor is a woman aged 25-40 years who had recovered from COVID-19. This CDR3 reads CASSFEGFTNIQYF. CDR3 coding DNA: TGTGCCAGCAGCTTCGAGGGCTTTACCAACATTCAGTACTTC.